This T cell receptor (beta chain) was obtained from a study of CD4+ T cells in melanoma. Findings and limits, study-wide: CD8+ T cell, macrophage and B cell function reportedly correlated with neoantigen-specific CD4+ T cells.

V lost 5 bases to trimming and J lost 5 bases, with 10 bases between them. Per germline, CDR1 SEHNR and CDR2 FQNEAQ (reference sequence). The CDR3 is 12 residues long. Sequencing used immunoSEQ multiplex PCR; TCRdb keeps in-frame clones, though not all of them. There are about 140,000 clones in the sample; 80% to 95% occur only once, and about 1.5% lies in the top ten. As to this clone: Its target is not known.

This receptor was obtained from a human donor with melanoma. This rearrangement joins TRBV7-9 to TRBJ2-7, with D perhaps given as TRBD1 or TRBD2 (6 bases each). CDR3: CASSRGVHEQYF. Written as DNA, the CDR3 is TGTGCCAGCAGCAGGGGGGTCCACGAGCAGTACTTC.